Shown below are 13 T cell receptor beta chains from a single sample sequenced in a study of T cells after yellow fever vaccination. TCRdb analysed the 5' RACE reads with MiXCR anew, one entry per CDR3 protein. The table includes some 560,000 distinct CDR3 sequences, roughly 21% detected once. Specimen: PBMCs, collected 15 days after the yellow fever booster vaccination. Receptor source: a man in his thirties or forties who received the YFV17D yellow fever vaccine.

This clonotype was seen repeatedly, ten times or more. The chain is built from TRBV5-1 and TRBJ2-2; D is possibly TRBD2 (5 bases). CDR3 length equals 16 residues. Looked up from germline, CDR1 is SGHRS and CDR2 is YFSETQ. The germline V and J ends were trimmed by 0 bases and 4 bases, with 13 bases remaining between them. CDR3 DNA: TGCGCCAGCAGCTTGGGTTCGGGAATCGGCACCGGGGAGCTGTTTTTT. Translated: CASSLGSGIGTGELFF.

This clonotype was found a few times. The rearrangement links TRBV4-3 to TRBJ2-7; 8 nucleotides agree with TRBD2. The ends lost 0 bases at V and 5 bases at J; junction bases unmatched: 6. The length of the CDR3 is 15 residues. CDR1 is LGHNA and CDR2 is YSLEER in the germline V gene. The CDR3 DNA follows: TGCGCCAGCAGCCAAGAGATTAGCGGGATCCACGAGCAGTACTTC. It encodes CASSQEISGIHEQYF.

The chain carries TRBV4-3 and TRBJ2-5, with 10 bases fitting TRBD2. There are 17 residues in the CDR3. Losses at the gene ends were 1 base for V and 3 bases for J; bases not matched to a gene: 8. Germline V gene sequence: CDR1 LGHNA, CDR2 YSLEER. The DNA of the CDR3 is TGCGCCAGCAGCCAAGCCCCAAGGACTAGCGGCGAAGAGACCCAGTACTTC. It encodes CASSQAPRTSGEETQYF.

This clonotype showed up just a few times. This rearrangement joins TRBV4-2 to TRBJ1-2; a possible D gene is TRBD1 (5 bases). Germline V gives CDR1 LGHNA, CDR2 YNFKEQ. The CDR3 runs 15 residues. V lost 0 bases and J 8 bases, leaving 16 bases between the germline ends. In DNA, the CDR3 is TGTGCCAGCAGCCAAGAGGTCTGGCAAAGGGGCGGCTACACCTTC. Protein sequence: CASSQEVWQRGGYTF.

A single count supports this clonotype. This chain connects TRBV5-1 to TRBJ1-4; a possible D gene is TRBD1 (5 bases). The V end lost 3 bases, the J end lost 4 bases, and 10 bases lay between the germline ends. The CDR3 has 14 residues. Germline assignment: CDR1 SGHRS and CDR2 YFSETQ. The CDR3 nucleotides read TGCGCCAGCAGCTCCCAGGGCATTAATGAAAAACTGTTTTTT. The encoded protein is CASSSQGINEKLFF.

This clonotype was found many times. The chain combines TRBV12-3 or TRBV12-4 with TRBJ1-1; weak D call: TRBD1 (5 bases). The ends were cut back, 5 bases at V and 0 bases at J, with 7 bases in the middle. The CDR3 sequence is 13 residues long. The CDR3 reads CASSGQLNTEAFF. The CDR3 region has the DNA TGTGCCAGCAGTGGACAATTGAACACTGAAGCTTTCTTT.

This clonotype was counted only a few times. CDR3: CSARDKPVQETQYF. The CDR3 DNA reads as TGCAGTGCTAGAGATAAGCCTGTCCAAGAGACCCAGTACTTC. The chain links TRBV20-1 to TRBJ2-5; D gene ambiguous. The germline V and J ends were trimmed by 0 bases and 1 base, with 9 bases remaining between them. Per germline, CDR1 DFQATT and CDR2 SNEGSKA (reference sequence). The CDR3 consists of 14 residues.

This clonotype occurred a few times. The J gene is TRBJ2-5, the V gene TRBV7-9; no definite D call. The germline V gene has CDR1 SEHNR and CDR2 FQNEAQ (reference sequence). The CDR3 has 14 residues. V was clipped by 5 bases and J by 0 bases, with 10 bases between them. The CDR3 loop is CASSLIENQETQYF. CDR3 bases: TGTGCCAGCAGCCTTATAGAAAACCAAGAGACCCAGTACTTC.

The CDR3: CASSLALVGYNEQFF. CDR3 sequence (DNA): TGCGCCAGCAGCTTGGCCTTGGTAGGCTACAATGAGCAGTTCTTC. The V gene is TRBV5-1, the J gene TRBJ2-1, with D unclear. Trimming stripped 0 bases from V and 3 bases from J, with 10 bases between. The CDR3 runs to 15 residues. Germline CDR1 reads SGHRS; CDR2 reads YFSETQ.

This clonotype has a handful of counts. This chain links TRBV7-8 with TRBJ2-7; 8 nucleotides match TRBD1. There are 14 residues in the CDR3. V trimming: 5 bases; J trimming: 3 bases; junction bases outside the gene matches: 6. Per the germline V gene, CDR1 is SGHVS and CDR2 is FQNEAQ. Here the CDR3 reads CASSPTGQVYEQYF. The CDR3 DNA is TGTGCCAGCAGCCCGACGGGACAGGTCTACGAGCAGTACTTC.

This clonotype was seen more than once but under ten times. The V gene is TRBV6-5, the J gene TRBJ1-1, with D maybe TRBD1 (6 bases). The CDR3 runs to 12 residues. With 6 bases removed from V and 8 bases from J, the gap between germline ends came to 13 bases. The germline CDR1 and CDR2 sequences are MNHEY and SVGAGI. The CDR3 region is CASSYDRFEAFF. In DNA form, the CDR3 reads TGTGCCAGCAGCTATGACAGGTTCGAAGCTTTCTTT.

The chain recombines TRBV7-6 with TRBJ2-7; D ambiguous. The CDR3 is 15 residues long. Per the germline V gene, CDR1 is SGHVS and CDR2 is FNYEAQ. V lost 5 bases to trimming and J lost 5 bases, with 19 bases between them. CDR3 sequence (DNA): TGTGCCAGCAGCCGTGGTTCCCCACTGATGAACGAGCAGTACTTC. Its protein product is CASSRGSPLMNEQYF. Supplemented by reference TRBV7-6 and TRBJ2-7, the full variable domain reads GAGVSQSPRYKVTKRGQDVALRCDPISGHVSLYWYRQALGQGPEFLTYFNYEAQQDKSGLPNDRFSAERPEGSISTLTIQRTEQRDSAMYRCASSRGSPLMNEQYFGPGTRLTVT.

This rearrangement joins TRBV12-3 or TRBV12-4 to TRBJ2-1; 12 nucleotides align to TRBD2. The length of the CDR3 is 16 residues. J was trimmed by 0 bases and V by 6 bases; bases with no gene match: 3. The CDR3 coding sequence is TGTGCCAGCAGGACGACTAGCGGGAGCTCCTACAATGAGCAGTTCTTC. This sequence encodes CASRTTSGSSYNEQFF.